The present entry profiles one T cell receptor (beta chain) with its context. It has no known antigen specificity. The input lacks base qualities; no much larger clone sits a single base away. Library method: the immunoSEQ multiplex PCR assay. RNA was extracted from all samples and reverse transcribed into cDNA as template for TCR sequencing. First-strand cDNA was synthesized using SuperScript III with a 2:1 mix of oligo-dT and random hexamers. A synthetic immune receptor repertoire was used to measure amplification bias, and any remaining bias was corrected computationally. On the authors' methods: Raw reads were preprocessed to remove errors, and CDR3 was defined according to IMGT conventions as the region from the conserved cysteine to phenylalanine. Clonality was computed by normalizing Shannon entropy by log2 of the number of productive unique TCRs and subtracting the result from 1. Whether each scalp clone was CD4 or CD8 was inferred by checking scalp TCRbeta sequences against the CD4 and CD8 repertoires from sorted blood. This is the immuneACCESS table as TCRdb keeps it, with only in-frame sequences that have V and J called. A part of the clones is gone; compared with another copy, unresolved V genes explain less than half, and the rest is unexplained. V and J calls and clone size are copied from that table; D and trimming were computed from the DNA. In this sample the table shows about 130,000 clones, approximately 58% of which occur a single time. The ten largest clones capture less than 5.5% of the sample.

The time point label for this specimen denotes: baseline before oral tofacitinib. From alopecia areata patients, peripheral blood was collected along with lesional scalp punch biopsies. PBMCs were isolated by density centrifugation and stained for CD3, CD4 and CD8, and CD4+ and CD8+ T cells were sorted on a FACSAria. These data come from a study of CD8+ T cells in alopecia areata (dated by TCRdb to between 2017 and 2018). Background on the whole study: The treated patients took part in an open-label pilot trial in which moderate-to-severe alopecia areata was treated with oral tofacitinib at 5 to 10 mg twice daily. Tofacitinib was given for 6 to 18 months, followed by 6 months of follow-up off drug to assess delayed response and recurrence. The RNA source kit depended on sample type: the PAXgene miRNA kit for fixed scalp, the miRNeasy kit for PBMCs, and the RNeasy kit for mouse skin. In humans, TCRbeta sequencing was performed on scalp tissue and on sorted CD4+ and CD8+ peripheral blood T cells from healthy controls and from patients with patchy or totalis/universalis alopecia areata. In both human patients and the C3H/HeJ mouse model, the study applied high-throughput TCRbeta sequencing to look at T cell clonal expansion in alopecia areata. Scalp clonality was compared across normal scalp (n=4), patchy alopecia areata scalp (n=8), and alopecia totalis/universalis scalp (n=8). immunoSEQ multiplex PCR using 35 Vbeta forward primers and 13 Jbeta reverse primers was used to amplify TCRbeta CDR3 regions. Biopsies were taken from tofacitinib-treated patients at baseline and again at 4 and 24 weeks into treatment, and several of those patients also had a later scalp biopsy.

Its CDR3 holds 17 amino acids, cysteine through phenylalanine. Of all the DNA, just the CDR3 is kept, 51 bases in frame from base 1. Trimming costs V 0 bases and J 0 bases, and their ends lie 13 bases apart. The germline V gene supplies CDR1 SGDLS and CDR2 YYNGEE. Points the paper makes about the study in general: Lesional scalp, especially in alopecia totalis/universalis, showed higher clonality and more expanded CD8+ clones than normal scalp, suggesting antigenic drive. Shared TCR sequences between patients were less evident than in mice, which may be partly attributable to HLA diversity in the patient population. Scalp TCR repertoire analysis is complicated because resident alphabeta T cells in normal human skin are also sequenced, whereas mouse skin is dominated by gammadelta T cells.

Sequences were derived from CD4+ T cells sorted from blood, sampled at week 0. This receptor was taken from a human donor with alopecia areata. The rearranged chain carries TRBV9 and TRBJ2-1; TRBD2 is a weak D gene call, 6 bases matching. The CDR3 protein: CASSVVGGSSSYNEQFF. The bases read TGTGCCAGCAGCGTAGTTGGGGGGTCAAGCTCCTACAATGAGCAGTTCTTC.